A single sample gave rise to the 5 T cell receptor beta chains below, sequenced in a study of control samples from healthy donors and cancer patients. Profiled with immunoSEQ multiplex PCR; TCRdb holds only in-frame clones, not every one. The sample shows 150,000 or so clones, 93% of them seen only once. Sequences were obtained from blood. Receptor source: a man aged 18 to 30 in good health.

V and J are TRBV18 and TRBJ1-5, with D hard to call. The V end lost 6 bases, the J end lost 5 bases, and 11 bases lay between the germline ends. This CDR3 contains 13 residues. CDR1 and CDR2 (germline): KGHSH, LQKENI. DNA of the CDR3: TGTGCCAGCTCCCGTGACGGGGATCAGCCCCAGCATTTT. This encodes CASSRDGDQPQHF.

V is TRBV28 and J is TRBJ2-5, with D perhaps given as TRBD1 or TRBD2 (5 bases each). Deletions cut 6 bases from V and 3 bases from J, with 14 bases between. The CDR3 loop spans 14 amino acids. The germline V gene has CDR1 MDHEN and CDR2 SYDVKM. The CDR3 loop reads CASSRDRPEETQYF. CDR3 coding DNA: TGTGCCAGCAGCCGGGACCGCCCTGAAGAGACCCAGTACTTC.

The table lists this clone with a count of one. The chain has TRBV3-1 (or the pseudogene TRBV3-2) and TRBJ2-7; 11 positions agree with TRBD2. The CDR3 totals 15 residues. Germline V gives CDR1 LGHDT, CDR2 YNNKEL (reference sequence). The J segment lost 4 bases and the V segment lost 4 bases, leaving 6 bases of the junction unmatched. The CDR3 protein is CASSPGTSGLYEQYF. The CDR3, as DNA: TGTGCCAGCAGCCCCGGGACTAGCGGTTTATACGAGCAGTACTTC.

The chain is built from TRBV9 and TRBJ2-5; 10 nucleotides line up with TRBD2. There are 15 residues in the CDR3. The V and J ends lost 2 bases and 4 bases, in that order; junction bases with no gene match: 5. Germline CDR1 is SGDLS and CDR2 is YYNGEE. This CDR3 is CASSVSGGARETQYF. DNA of the CDR3: TGTGCCAGCAGCGTGAGCGGGGGGGCGAGAGAGACCCAGTACTTC.

This chain connects TRBV29-1 to TRBJ2-1; D remains ambiguous. Germline V gene sequence: CDR1 SQVTM, CDR2 ANQGSEA. The germline V and J ends were trimmed by 8 bases and 6 bases, with 8 bases remaining between them. The CDR3 consists of 10 residues. CDR3 protein: CSHPGNEQFF. In DNA form, the CDR3 reads TGCAGCCACCCCGGCAATGAGCAGTTCTTC.